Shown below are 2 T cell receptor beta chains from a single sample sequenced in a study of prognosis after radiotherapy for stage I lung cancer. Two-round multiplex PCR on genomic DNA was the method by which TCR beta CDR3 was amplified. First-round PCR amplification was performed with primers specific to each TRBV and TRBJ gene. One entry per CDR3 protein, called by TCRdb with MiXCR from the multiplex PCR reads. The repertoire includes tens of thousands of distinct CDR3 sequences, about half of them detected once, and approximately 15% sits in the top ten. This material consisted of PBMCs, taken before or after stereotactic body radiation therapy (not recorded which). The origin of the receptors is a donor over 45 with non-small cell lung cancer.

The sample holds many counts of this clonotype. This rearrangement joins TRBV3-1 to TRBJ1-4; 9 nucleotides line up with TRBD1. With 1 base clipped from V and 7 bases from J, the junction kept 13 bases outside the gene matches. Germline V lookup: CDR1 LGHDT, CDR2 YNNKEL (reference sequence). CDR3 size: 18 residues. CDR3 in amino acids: CASSQGFLKGTGSEKLFF. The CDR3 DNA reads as TGTGCCAGCAGCCAAGGATTCCTTAAGGGGACAGGGAGTGAAAAACTGTTTTTT.

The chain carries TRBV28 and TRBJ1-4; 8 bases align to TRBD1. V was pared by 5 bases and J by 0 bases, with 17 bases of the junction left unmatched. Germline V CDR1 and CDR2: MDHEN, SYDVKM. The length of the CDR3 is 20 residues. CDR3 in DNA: TGTGCCAGCAGTACCCGAACCGAGACAGGGGTAGGGGCAACTAATGAAAAACTGTTTTTT. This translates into CASSTRTETGVGATNEKLFF.